The 3 T cell receptor beta chains below all came from one sample that was sequenced in a study of T-cell memory formation after mild COVID-19. In TCRdb, the 5' RACE reads were re-called with MiXCR into one record per CDR3 protein. The table lists about 560,000 distinct CDR3 sequences, 17% of them singletons. The sequenced sample consisted of PBMCs or a T cell subset sorted from them (not recorded which). The receptors were sampled from an adult woman who had mild COVID-19 (a few samples of this study predate the infection). Cell type and time point are not known.

V usage is TRBV19 and J usage is TRBJ2-1, with a tentative D call TRBD1 (8 bases). Trimming cost V 7 bases and J 4 bases, with 20 bases left between them. The length of the CDR3 is 16 residues. CDR1 LNHDA and CDR2 SQIVND come from the germline V gene (reference sequence). In nucleotides, the CDR3 is TGTGCCAGTACCTCCCAGGGGGCGGGAGTTTACAATGAGCAGTTCTTC. Residues: CASTSQGAGVYNEQFF. Full variable domain (outside the CDR3, taken from reference TRBV19 and TRBJ2-1): DGGITQSPKYLFRKEGQNVTLSCEQNLNHDAMYWYRQDPGQGLRLIYYSQIVNDFQKGDIAEGYSVSREKKESFPLTVTSAQKNPTAFYLCASTSQGAGVYNEQFFGPGTRLTVL.

V and J are TRBV24-1 and TRBJ2-5; unclear D gene. Germline CDR1 and CDR2: KGHDR and SFDVKD. V was shortened by 2 bases and J by 5 bases, with 14 bases between the two germline ends. The CDR3 is 15 amino acids. CDR3 sequence: CATSDSGQPSETQYF. The CDR3, as DNA: TGTGCCACCAGTGATTCTGGGCAGCCATCTGAGACCCAGTACTTC.

CDR3 residues: CASSSTSGGTSYNEQFF. In nucleotides, the CDR3 is TGTGCCAGCAGCTCGACTAGCGGGGGGACTTCCTACAATGAGCAGTTCTTC. V and J are TRBV7-2 and TRBJ2-1; 13 bases match TRBD2. The junction had 4 bases not matched to a gene; V was cut back by 4 bases and J by 1 base. The length of the CDR3 is 17 residues. Germline V gene lookup returns CDR1 SGHTA and CDR2 FQGNSA.